Listed here is a single TCR beta chain. Its specificity is unknown. Unique molecular identifiers were built into the TCR beta cDNA libraries. Input of about 1 to 11 million T cells yielded 400,000 to 550,000 cDNA molecules. TCRdb fed the PCR reads into MiXCR, producing one record per CDR3 protein. The profile shows some 450,000 distinct CDR3 sequences, approximately 46% of them singletons. The entry originates in a study of post-analysis software for immune sequencing data. Overall study context: Progressive-relapsing, secondary progressive and relapsing-remitting multiple sclerosis were among the disease courses included.

V was shortened by 7 bases and J by 2 bases, with 15 bases between the two germline ends. The germline gives CDR1 MNHEY, CDR2 SVGEGT. The CDR3 spans 14 residues. Broader study findings: Normalized Chao1 diversity was significantly reduced in patients versus controls. Controls showed lower frequencies than patients for roughly five TRBV segments, and TRBV5-6, TRBV5-1 and TRBV20-1 were among these.

The sequencing input was blood. The receptor's source is a girl aged 10 to 17 with multiple sclerosis. The rearrangement links TRBV6-2 or TRBV6-3 to TRBJ2-7, with D possibly being TRBD2 (6 bases). CDR3 DNA sequence: TGTGCCAGCAAGCCGGGACTTCTCACCTACGAGCAGTACTTC. Translating gives CASKPGLLTYEQYF.